These T cell receptor beta chains were read from a single sample in a study of long-term antiretroviral therapy in people with HIV. Generated by immunoSEQ multiplex PCR, the TCRdb table keeps only in-frame clones and is missing some. The table includes tens of thousands of clones, under 85% detected once. The sample consisted of unsorted PBMCs, taken 0.4 years after starting antiretroviral therapy. These receptors were taken from a middle-aged man with HIV. CDR3s include the opening cysteine and the closing phenylalanine or tryptophan. The D gene is left open where the match is weak. Expanded clones get a size class; other rows say once, few or many, or leave the size out.

CDR3,DNA,V,J,size,D
CASSFGTSGELFF,TGCGCCAGCAGCTTCGGGACTAGCGGGGAGCTGTTTTTT,TRBV4-1,TRBJ2-2,NA,TRBD2
CASSFRLAVTYNEQFF,TGTGCCAGCAGCTTCAGACTAGCGGTCACCTACAATGAGCAGTTCTTC,TRBV7-2,TRBJ2-1,once,TRBD2
CASSSLQGARTEAFF,TGTGCCAGCAGTTCTCTACAGGGGGCTCGAACTGAAGCTTTCTTT,TRBV27,TRBJ1-1,NA,TRBD1
CASSPRYSGANVLTF,TGCGCCAGCAGCCCCCGGTACTCTGGGGCCAACGTCCTGACTTTC,TRBV4-1,TRBJ2-6,NA,NA
CASSLAGETTDTQYF,TGTGCCAGCAGTCTAGCGGGGGAAACCACAGATACGCAGTATTTT,TRBV6-5,TRBJ2-3,NA,TRBD2
CAISDSLNTEAFF,TGTGCCATCAGTGATAGTTTGAACACTGAAGCTTTCTTT,TRBV10-3,TRBJ1-1,NA,NA
CASRVLAEKLFF,TGTGCCAGCAGAGTACTGGCTGAAAAACTGTTTTTT,TRBV2,TRBJ1-4,NA,NA
CASSRTPQGGQETQYF,TGCGCCAGCAGTCGAACGCCACAGGGGGGACAAGAGACCCAGTACTTC,TRBV5-1,TRBJ2-5,once,TRBD1
CASSLEGNTEAFF,TGTGCCAGCAGCTTAGAGGGGAACACTGAAGCTTTCTTT,TRBV7-2,TRBJ1-1,NA,NA
CASSQGESSGNTIYF,TGCGCCAGCAGCCAAGGGGAGAGCTCTGGAAACACCATATATTTT,TRBV4-3,TRBJ1-3,NA,NA
CDSTLRGGNEQFF,TGTGACAGCACCCTTCGGGGTGGAAATGAGCAGTTCTTC,TRBV2,TRBJ2-1,once,NA
CASSLAGTSAYEQYF,TGTGCCAGCAGCTTGGCAGGAACGAGCGCCTACGAGCAGTACTTC,TRBV5-5,TRBJ2-7,NA,NA
CASVTYPGATEAFF,TGTGCCAGCGTTACTTACCCAGGGGCGACTGAAGCTTTCTTT,TRBV2,TRBJ1-1,NA,NA
CASSGQLNTEAFF,TGTGCCAGCTCAGGGCAGTTGAACACTGAAGCTTTCTTT,TRBV2,TRBJ1-1,NA,NA
CASSQDGRGDWADTQYF,TGCGCCAGCAGCCAAGATGGGAGGGGGGATTGGGCAGATACGCAGTATTTT,TRBV4-1,TRBJ2-3,NA,NA
CASRRTGNYGYTF,TGTGCCAGCAGAAGGACAGGGAACTATGGCTACACCTTC,TRBV7-2,TRBJ1-2,NA,TRBD1
CASSMGTGGRDEQFF,TGTGCCAGTAGTATGGGGACAGGGGGCAGAGATGAGCAGTTCTTC,TRBV19,TRBJ2-1,NA,TRBD1
CATSSATPGTGKRETQYF,TGTGCCACCAGCAGCGCTACCCCCGGGACAGGGAAGAGAGAGACCCAGTACTTC,TRBV15,TRBJ2-5,NA,TRBD1